One T cell receptor (beta chain) is described in this entry. CDR3 length equals 14 residues. Germline values: CDR1 SGHRS, CDR2 YFSETQ. V was clipped by 0 bases and J by 5 bases, with 10 bases between them. Those who participated ranged in age from roughly 18 to 89 years and resided in some 24 US areas. Participant-reported clinical history was the basis for cohort assignment. As handled by the study authors: Amplification with reference gene primers provided the estimates of nucleated cell counts. The repertoire was sequenced with immunoSEQ multiplex PCR; TCRdb's copy has only in-frame clones and lacks some. V and J calls and clone size come straight from that table; D and trimming were deduced from the DNA. The sample has roughly 400,000 clones; 85% to 90% are singletons. The data derive from a study of blood T cell repertoires in COVID-19.

The origin of this receptor is a man younger than 45 who had recovered from COVID-19. The chain couples TRBV5-1 to TRBJ2-3, with D perhaps matching TRBD1 (5 bases). Sequenced sample: PBMCs or T cells enriched from blood (not recorded which). The CDR3 sequence is CASSLGQSRDTQYF. The CDR3 DNA is TGCGCCAGCAGCTTGGGACAGTCCCGAGATACGCAGTATTTT.